One sample yielded the 12 T cell receptor beta chains listed below, sequenced in a study of blood T cell repertoires in COVID-19. TCRdb keeps only in-frame clones here, not all; method: immunoSEQ multiplex PCR. The sample carries around 200,000 clones, around 88% recorded once. The sample consisted of PBMCs or T cells enriched from blood (not recorded which). Receptors originate from a man in his forties with acute COVID-19.

This rearrangement joins TRBV28 to TRBJ1-3, with a weak D call TRBD1 (6 bases). Germline loops: CDR1 MDHEN, CDR2 SYDVKM. This CDR3 contains 14 residues. Trimming shortened V by 6 bases and J by 4 bases, and 13 bases separated the two germline ends. This chain's CDR3 is CASRLQGSGNTIYF. CDR3 coding DNA: TGTGCCAGCAGGTTACAGGGTTCCGGAAACACCATATATTTT.

The chain combines TRBV30 with TRBJ2-1, with 8 bases fitting TRBD2. Germline V CDR1 and CDR2: GTSNPN, SVGIG (reference sequence). Trimming at V came to 4 bases and at J to 0 bases, leaving 5 bases not matched to a gene. CDR3 length: 15 residues. This CDR3 reads CAWKLAGFSYNEQFF. For the CDR3, the DNA is TGTGCCTGGAAGCTAGCGGGCTTCTCCTACAATGAGCAGTTCTTC.

The J gene is TRBJ2-7, the V gene TRBV18; TRBD2 matches at 12 bases. From germline, CDR1 is KGHSH and CDR2 LQKENI. The CDR3 has 16 residues. J was trimmed by 3 bases and V by 2 bases; bases with no gene match: 5. This CDR3 is CASSPSASGRVYEQYF. In nucleotides, the CDR3 is TGTGCCAGCTCACCATCGGCTAGCGGGAGGGTCTACGAGCAGTACTTC.

The V gene is TRBV7-9, the J gene TRBJ2-2, with D unresolved. Trimming removed 0 bases from V and 8 bases from J, with 10 bases in between. The CDR3 contains 14 residues. Looked up from germline, CDR1 is SEHNR and CDR2 is FQNEAQ (reference sequence). This CDR3 reads CASSLALRRGELFF. CDR3 DNA: TGTGCCAGCAGCTTAGCGTTGAGGAGAGGGGAGCTGTTTTTT.

The chain uses TRBV3-1 (or the pseudogene TRBV3-2) and TRBJ2-2, with 12 positions matching TRBD2. Looked up from germline, CDR1 is LGHDT and CDR2 is YNNKEL (reference sequence). This CDR3 comprises 16 residues. V lost 4 bases, J lost 6 bases, and 6 bases stayed unmatched. The CDR3 sequence is CASSPGLAGYAGELFF. CDR3 nucleotides: TGTGCCAGCAGCCCCGGACTAGCGGGATACGCCGGGGAGCTGTTTTTT.

J is TRBJ2-1 and V is TRBV7-8; 15 bases align to TRBD2. CDR1 and CDR2 from the germline V gene are SGHVS and FQNEAQ. The CDR3 is made up of 22 amino acids. V gave up 2 bases and J gave up 5 bases; unmatched junction bases: 19. In DNA, the CDR3 is TGTGCCAGCAGCTTAAGGACTAGCGGGAGGGCCCCGGTGATTACCATAAACAATGAGCAGTTCTTC. It encodes CASSLRTSGRAPVITINNEQFF.

The chain has TRBV27 and TRBJ1-3; D uncertain. V was shortened by 5 bases and J by 1 base, with 9 bases between the two germline ends. Looked up from germline, CDR1 is MNHEY and CDR2 is SMNVEV (reference sequence). The CDR3 is 14 residues long. This CDR3 reads CASSPRSSGNTIYF. CDR3 nucleotide sequence: TGTGCCAGCAGTCCACGGAGTTCTGGAAACACCATATATTTT.

The table lists this clone with a few counts. The V gene is TRBV27, the J gene TRBJ1-2, with 10 nucleotides matching TRBD1. V lost 6 bases, J lost 7 bases, and 8 bases stayed unmatched. The CDR3 length is 14 residues. Germline assignment: CDR1 MNHEY and CDR2 SMNVEV (reference sequence). CDR3 nucleotides: TGTGCCAGCAGCCGGGACAGGGGAGGATTTGGCTACACCTTC. Translated, it gives CASSRDRGGFGYTF.

This clone was detected once. The chain joins TRBV11-3 to TRBJ2-3, with 11 bases fitting TRBD2. The CDR3 extends over 17 amino acids. Germline assignment: CDR1 SGHNT and CDR2 YENEEA. With 1 base clipped from V and 1 base from J, the junction kept 4 bases outside the gene matches. The CDR3 nucleotides are TGTGCCAGCAGCTTAGGTACTAGCGGGAGTGGCACAGATACGCAGTATTTT. It is translated as CASSLGTSGSGTDTQYF.

The rearrangement uses TRBV4-2 and TRBJ2-7; tentative D call: TRBD2 (6 bases). Germline V gene lookup returns CDR1 LGHNA and CDR2 YNFKEQ. This CDR3 has 17 amino acids. V was trimmed by 0 bases and J by 0 bases, leaving 15 bases between them. CDR3 loop: CASSQELAGQSSYEQYF. The DNA of the CDR3 is TGTGCCAGCAGCCAAGAGCTCGCGGGGCAGAGCTCCTACGAGCAGTACTTC.

The rearrangement links TRBV10-3 to TRBJ1-1; D possibly corresponds to TRBD1 (6 bases). Germline V gene sequence: CDR1 ENHRY, CDR2 SYGVKD. Trimming left V 6 bases short and J 5 bases short, with 10 bases between. The length of the CDR3 is 12 residues. The DNA for the CDR3 is TGTGCCATCAGGGCAGGGGAAACTGAAGCTTTCTTT. Protein product: CAIRAGETEAFF.

This rearrangement joins TRBV4-1 to TRBJ1-2; D not certain. Germline loops: CDR1 MGHRA, CDR2 YSYEKL. The CDR3 is 15 residues long. V lost 3 bases, J lost 2 bases, and 13 bases lay in between. CDR3 sequence (DNA): TGCGCCAGCAGCCAGGCAGCGTCAGCCAACTATGGCTACACCTTC. This translates into CASSQAASANYGYTF.